These 30 T cell receptor beta chains originate from one sample sequenced in a study of CD4 T cell repertoires in COVID-19. Here immunoSEQ multiplex PCR was the method, and the copy in TCRdb shows in-frame clones only, minus some. The sample lists about 75,000 clones, around four fifths occurring once. Here the sequenced sample was CD4+ T cells from peripheral blood, taken after recovery from COVID-19. All receptors derive from a human donor who had COVID-19.

The chain recombines TRBV7-2 with TRBJ2-1; 8 bases match TRBD2. V was clipped by 3 bases and J by 3 bases; unmatched bases: 4. CDR3 length: 15 residues. CDR1 SGHTA and CDR2 FQGNSA come from the germline V gene. Here the CDR3 reads CASSFGLAGYNEQFF. The DNA of the CDR3 is TGTGCCAGCAGCTTTGGGCTAGCGGGCTACAATGAGCAGTTCTTC.

The chain joins TRBV10-3 to TRBJ1-1; D possibly corresponds to TRBD1 (5 bases). Between the trimmed V and J ends, which lost 1 base and 4 bases, there was a span of 10 bases. The CDR3 is made up of 14 amino acids. Germline loops: CDR1 ENHRY, CDR2 SYGVKD. The CDR3 reads CAISEFQGGTEAFF. CDR3 sequence (DNA): TGTGCCATCAGTGAGTTCCAGGGAGGCACTGAAGCTTTCTTT.

This chain connects TRBV14 to TRBJ1-2; no firm D call. Germline CDR1 is SGHDN and CDR2 is FVKESK. This CDR3 is built from 12 residues. V gave up 4 bases and J gave up 7 bases, with 10 bases separating them. As DNA, the CDR3 is TGTGCCAGCAGCCTTGTCCGGAGTGGCTACACCTTC. This sequence encodes CASSLVRSGYTF.

The chain links TRBV7-8 to TRBJ2-2, with TRBD2 matching over 9 bases. CDR3 length: 15 amino acids. V was clipped by 7 bases and J by 6 bases; unmatched bases: 9. CDR1 is SGHVS, CDR2 FQNEAQ, per germline. The CDR3 region is CASTGLAGSPGELFF. As DNA, the CDR3 is TGTGCCAGCACCGGCCTAGCGGGGTCTCCCGGGGAGCTGTTTTTT.

The chain couples TRBV25-1 to TRBJ1-2; D is unresolved. The CDR3 totals 14 residues. Germline values: CDR1 MGHDK, CDR2 SYGVNS. V lost 2 bases, J lost 8 bases, and 15 bases lay in between. CDR3 DNA sequence: TGTGCCAGCAGTGAAGGAGGCACTCTCTGGGGCTACACCTTC. Residues: CASSEGGTLWGYTF.

This clone was observed once. At the DNA level, this CDR3 is encoded by other sequences in the same sample as well. The gene calls are TRBV6-6 and TRBJ2-7; no clear D gene. The CDR3 runs to 11 residues. Deletions cut 6 bases from V and 4 bases from J, with 7 bases between. CDR1 is MNHNY, CDR2 SVGAGI, per germline (reference sequence). The DNA of the CDR3 is TGTGCCAGCAGCTTCTCATACGAGCAGTACTTC. The encoded protein is CASSFSYEQYF.

The chain's CDR3 is CASSVATGTDTQYF. The CDR3 DNA reads as TGTGCCAGCAGCGTAGCAACAGGCACAGATACGCAGTATTTT. The genes are TRBV9 and TRBJ2-3, with D unclear. Trimming removed 0 bases at V and 1 base at J, with 6 bases between. CDR1 and CDR2 from the germline V gene are SGDLS and YYNGEE. This CDR3 has 14 residues.

CDR3 residues: CASTRAVSVTHEQYF. Written as DNA, the CDR3 is TGTGCCAGCACGAGGGCGGTAAGCGTTACCCACGAGCAGTACTTC. The V gene is TRBV6-5, the J gene TRBJ2-7, with a tentative D call TRBD2 (5 bases). CDR3 size: 15 residues. Germline V CDR1 and CDR2: MNHEY, SVGAGI. V lost 7 bases and J lost 5, with 21 bases in between.

The chain carries TRBV27 and TRBJ2-3, with D uncertain. The V gene's germline CDR1 is MNHEY and CDR2 SMNVEV (reference sequence). This CDR3 has 13 residues. Trimming took off 4 bases at V and 0 bases at J, with 5 bases between the two ends. The CDR3 DNA is TGTGCCAGCAGTTCTCCTAGCACAGATACGCAGTATTTT. Protein product: CASSSPSTDTQYF.

This clone has just a few counts. The chain combines TRBV10-3 with TRBJ2-3; no clear D gene. The CDR3 runs 15 residues. Germline CDR1 reads ENHRY; CDR2 reads SYGVKD. V gave up 3 bases and J gave up 6 bases, with 16 bases separating them. The CDR3 sequence is CAISERLPESDTQYF. CDR3 DNA sequence: TGTGCCATCAGTGAAAGACTCCCGGAATCTGATACGCAGTATTTT.

CDR3 DNA: TGTGCCAGCAGCCAAGATGGTGACCTTAGATGGGGGAAGACCCAGTACTTC. Translation gives CASSQDGDLRWGKTQYF. V gene TRBV3-1 (or the pseudogene TRBV3-2) combines with J gene TRBJ2-5; D could derive from TRBD1 or TRBD2 (5 bases each). Trimming stripped 0 bases from V and 6 bases from J, with 20 bases between. The length of the CDR3 is 17 residues. The germline V gene has CDR1 LGHDT and CDR2 YNNKEL (reference sequence).

The rearrangement links TRBV18 to TRBJ2-1; D call uncertain. Germline lookup yields CDR1 KGHSH and CDR2 LQKENI. There are 16 residues in the CDR3. V dropped 1 base and J dropped 1 base, with 11 bases sitting between them. The CDR3 bases are TGTGCCAGCTCACCACGGGCCCCTGGGTCCTACAATGAGCAGTTCTTC. Translated: CASSPRAPGSYNEQFF. Drawing the rest from reference TRBV18 and TRBJ2-1, the complete variable domain is NAGVMQNPRHLVRRRGQEARLRCSPMKGHSHVYWYRQLPEEGLKFMVYLQKENIIDESGMPKERFSAEFPKEGPSILRIQQVVRGDSAAYFCASSPRAPGSYNEQFFGPGTRLTVL.

The chain is built from TRBV5-4 and TRBJ2-3, with a possible D match to TRBD2 (5 bases). Germline V gene data show CDR1 as SGHNT and CDR2 as YYREEE (reference sequence). The length of the CDR3 is 14 residues. V was pared by 2 bases and J by 8 bases, with 15 bases between. The CDR3: CASSLGADPVTQYF. The CDR3 DNA reads TGTGCCAGCAGCTTAGGAGCGGACCCTGTTACGCAGTATTTT.

The rearrangement uses TRBV28 and TRBJ2-7; D call uncertain. This CDR3 has 13 amino acids. Trimming removed 6 bases at V and 7 bases at J, with 16 bases between. The germline gives CDR1 MDHEN, CDR2 SYDVKM. CDR3 loop: CASRRSASREQYF. In DNA form, the CDR3 reads TGTGCCAGCAGGAGGAGCGCGAGCCGGGAGCAGTACTTC. The full variable domain, in which reference TRBV28 and TRBJ2-7 provide the parts outside the CDR3, is DVKVTQSSRYLVKRTGEKVFLECVQDMDHENMFWYRQDPGLGLRLIYFSYDVKMKEKGDIPEGYSVSREKKERFSLILESASTNQTSMYLCASRRSASREQYFGPGTRLTVT.

As for this clone: This CDR3 is also generated by other DNA sequences in the sample. This sequence joins TRBV4-2 and TRBJ1-4; D not resolved. The CDR3 spans 13 residues. V lost 0 bases, J lost 7 bases, and 6 bases lay in between. CDR1 LGHNA and CDR2 YNFKEQ come from the germline V gene. CDR3 amino acids: CASSQDGSEKLFF. DNA of the CDR3: TGTGCCAGCAGCCAAGATGGAAGTGAAAAACTGTTTTTT.

The chain combines TRBV4-1 with TRBJ2-4; the D is unclear. Germline loops: CDR1 MGHRA, CDR2 YSYEKL. V shed 5 bases and J shed 5 bases, with 10 bases lying between them. The CDR3 is made up of 13 amino acids. CDR3 in amino acids: CASSVGTENIQYF. The CDR3 DNA is TGCGCCAGCAGCGTGGGCACAGAAAACATTCAGTACTTC.

Only one count was recorded for this clone. The chain employs TRBV11-2 and TRBJ2-2, with a weak D call TRBD1 (6 bases). The CDR3 has 16 residues. Trimming pared 3 bases from V and 6 bases from J, leaving 17 bases between. CDR1 is SGHAT and CDR2 is FQNNGV in the germline V gene. The CDR3 sequence is CASSFGSGVVAGELFF. CDR3 DNA: TGTGCCAGCAGCTTCGGTTCAGGGGTAGTAGCCGGGGAGCTGTTTTTT.

J is TRBJ2-5 and V is TRBV7-9, with a weak D call TRBD2 (5 bases). Germline V gives CDR1 SEHNR, CDR2 FQNEAQ (reference sequence). This CDR3 is 13 amino acids long. V gave up 6 bases and J gave up 9 bases, with 17 bases separating them. CDR3 nucleotide sequence: TGTGCCAGCAGTTCGCGGAACGGGGTGTCCCAGTACTTC. Encoded protein: CASSSRNGVSQYF.

The rearrangement uses TRBV27 and TRBJ2-7; 9 bases are shared with TRBD1. V lost 4 bases to trimming and J lost 9 bases; unmatched junction nucleotides: 10. This CDR3 is built from 14 residues. CDR1 is MNHEY and CDR2 is SMNVEV in the germline V gene (reference sequence). The CDR3 region has the DNA TGTGCCAGCAGTTCCCAATCACAGGGGGCGATGCAGTACTTC. It codes for CASSSQSQGAMQYF.

This clone appeared a single time. V and J are TRBV7-9 and TRBJ2-7; either TRBD1 or TRBD2 may supply D (5 bases each). Trimming shortened V by 7 bases and J by 3 bases, and 16 bases separated the two germline ends. The CDR3 is 14 amino acids. The germline V gene has CDR1 SEHNR and CDR2 FQNEAQ (reference sequence). The CDR3 DNA sequence: TGTGCCAGCACACCGGGACGACTAATCTACGAGCAGTACTTC. The encoded protein is CASTPGRLIYEQYF. The complete variable domain, with remaining parts taken from reference TRBV7-9 and TRBJ2-7, reads DTGVSQNPRHKITKRGQNVTFRCDPISEHNRLYWYRQTLGQGPEFLTYFQNEAQLEKSRLLSDRFSAERPKGSFSTLEIQRTEQGDSAMYLCASTPGRLIYEQYFGPGTRLTVT.

V is TRBV5-4 and J is TRBJ1-1, with 8 bases aligning to TRBD1. The CDR3 runs to 16 residues. Unmatched junction bases numbered 12, after V lost 4 bases and J lost 4 bases. Germline loops: CDR1 SGHNT, CDR2 YYREEE (reference sequence). CDR3 DNA: TGTGCCAGCAGCCCGCCGCAGGGGGCGCGAAGCACTGAAGCTTTCTTT. It specifies CASSPPQGARSTEAFF.

The CDR3 protein is CASSSPTSTSYEQYF. The CDR3 coding sequence is TGTGCCAGCAGCAGTCCAACTTCAACCTCCTACGAGCAGTACTTC. The chain has TRBV6-2 or TRBV6-3 and TRBJ2-7; D remains ambiguous. The germline gives CDR1 MNHEY, CDR2 SVGEGT. CDR3 length: 15 amino acids. Trimming cost V 6 bases and J 0 bases, with 15 bases left between them.

The chain couples TRBV11-2 to TRBJ2-7, with D possibly being TRBD1 (5 bases). Germline lookup yields CDR1 SGHAT and CDR2 FQNNGV. The CDR3 has 15 amino acids. V lost 2 bases and J 3 bases, leaving 14 bases between the germline ends. The DNA for the CDR3 is TGTGCCAGCAGCTTACAGGGTTTGGTGGACTACGAGCAGTACTTC. This codes for CASSLQGLVDYEQYF.

This chain connects TRBV11-3 to TRBJ2-7; weak D call: TRBD2 (6 bases). Trimming cost V 0 bases and J 0 bases, with 6 bases left between them. From germline, CDR1 is SGHNT and CDR2 YENEEA. This CDR3 region has 14 residues. The DNA of the CDR3 is TGTGCCAGCAGCTTAGAGGGGGGCTCCTACGAGCAGTACTTC. This translates into CASSLEGGSYEQYF.

The genes are TRBV6-1 and TRBJ2-7; 7 bases are a match to TRBD1. Trimming took 3 bases from V and 7 from J; bases not matched to a gene: 12. Germline V gives CDR1 MNHNS, CDR2 SASEGT. CDR3 length equals 15 residues. The CDR3 spells CASSERDRRGGEQYF. The CDR3 DNA is TGTGCCAGCAGTGAGAGGGACAGAAGAGGCGGGGAGCAGTACTTC.

V and J are TRBV6-2 or TRBV6-3 and TRBJ2-1, with D perhaps TRBD1 or TRBD2 (5 bases each). V lost 5 bases to trimming and J lost 2 bases, with 19 bases between them. In germline, CDR1 is MNHEY, CDR2 SVGEGT. The length of the CDR3 is 17 residues. This CDR3 is CASSTPLSGQPYNEQFF. CDR3 DNA sequence: TGTGCCAGCAGTACACCTCTAAGCGGACAACCCTACAATGAGCAGTTCTTC.

This clone has only one observation. The chain has TRBV21-1 and TRBJ1-2; the DNA was not used to check the table's D call, TRBD1. TRBV21-1 is a recognized pseudogene. The CDR3 totals 14 residues. CDR3 bases: TGTGCCAGCAGCCAAACGACGACCACAGGTGGCTACACCTTC. Protein: CASSQTTTTGGYTF.

The chain has TRBV4-2 and TRBJ1-2; 9 bases match TRBD1. V gave up 0 bases and J gave up 4 bases; unmatched junction bases: 12. Germline V gene lookup returns CDR1 LGHNA and CDR2 YNFKEQ. This CDR3 has 18 amino acids. CDR3 amino acids: CASSQELQGAARFYGYTF. CDR3 coding DNA: TGTGCCAGCAGCCAAGAATTACAGGGGGCGGCTAGATTCTATGGCTACACCTTC.

CDR3: CASSMSGGSSYEQYF. The CDR3 DNA reads as TGCGCCAGCAGCATGAGCGGAGGAAGCTCCTACGAGCAGTACTTC. The J gene is TRBJ2-7, the V gene TRBV5-1, with D possibly matching TRBD2 (5 bases). The V gene lost 4 bases and the J gene lost 0 bases, with 14 bases spanning the gap. CDR1 is SGHRS and CDR2 is YFSETQ in the germline V gene. CDR3 size: 15 residues.

The sample holds a few counts of this clone. The V and J genes are TRBV19 and TRBJ1-6; D is possibly TRBD1 (5 bases). CDR1 and CDR2 (germline): LNHDA, SQIVND (reference sequence). This CDR3 comprises 14 residues. The germline V and J ends were trimmed by 6 bases and 6 bases, with 12 bases remaining between them. Written as DNA, the CDR3 is TGTGCCAGTAGATCAGGGCCAGTTAATTCACCCCTCCACTTT. This sequence encodes CASRSGPVNSPLHF.